These 11 T cell receptor beta chains were all obtained from the same sample, sequenced in a study of T cell responses to AZD1222 COVID-19 vaccine. TCRdb keeps only in-frame clones here, not all; method: immunoSEQ multiplex PCR. The sample yields about 150,000 clones, about 93% seen once. The sequenced sample was peripheral blood, obtained on day 0 of AZD1222 vaccination. The receptor source for this set is an adult in good health.

This clone was observed a handful of times. J is TRBJ1-2 and V is TRBV4-1; D gene unclear. Trimming shortened V by 0 bases and J by 4 bases, and 12 bases separated the two germline ends. This CDR3 comprises 15 residues. Germline V gene sequence: CDR1 MGHRA, CDR2 YSYEKL. The DNA of the CDR3 is TGCGCCAGCAGCCAAGATCCCACGGAAGTCTATGGCTACACCTTC. Encoded protein: CASSQDPTEVYGYTF.

CDR3 residues: CASSLSSQETQYF. The CDR3 coding sequence is TGTGCCAGCAGCTTGAGCAGCCAAGAGACCCAGTACTTC. The chain joins TRBV7-3 to TRBJ2-5, with unresolved D. The CDR3 length is 13 residues. The V and J ends lost 3 bases and 1 base respectively, with 6 bases between them. The germline gives CDR1 SGHTA, CDR2 FQGTGA.

CDR3 in DNA: TGTGCCAGCAGGGATGGACAGGCCTACGAGCAGTACTTC. Translation: CASRDGQAYEQYF. The chain joins TRBV11-2 to TRBJ2-7; TRBD1 matches at 7 bases. J gave up 2 bases and V 6 bases, and 4 bases lay outside the gene matches. This CDR3 has 13 amino acids. Germline-derived CDR1 and CDR2 are SGHAT and FQNNGV.

The V gene is TRBV5-1, the J gene TRBJ2-7, with a possible D match to TRBD2 (6 bases). Germline values: CDR1 SGHRS, CDR2 YFSETQ. This CDR3 is built from 16 residues. V was clipped by 4 bases and J by 0 bases, with 17 bases between them. CDR3 bases: TGCGCCAGCAGCCTTTCTTCTAGCGCGAACTCCTACGAGCAGTACTTC. Its translation is CASSLSSSANSYEQYF.

This sequence joins TRBV24-1 and TRBJ2-3; either TRBD1 or TRBD2 may supply D (5 bases each). Trimming cost V 3 bases and J 0 bases, with 9 bases left between them. CDR1 KGHDR and CDR2 SFDVKD come from the germline V gene. The CDR3 runs 15 residues. CDR3 loop: CATSDPGPSTDTQYF. CDR3 coding DNA: TGTGCCACCAGTGATCCGGGGCCCAGCACAGATACGCAGTATTTT.

The genes are TRBV6-6 and TRBJ1-1, with a tentative D call TRBD1 (6 bases). Looked up from germline, CDR1 is MNHNY and CDR2 is SVGAGI (reference sequence). Trimming took 3 bases from V and 1 from J, leaving 15 bases between them. This CDR3 has 16 amino acids. The CDR3 bases are TGTGCCAGCAGTTATGGTTCGGCGACAGGGAACACTGAAGCTTTCTTT. This gives the protein CASSYGSATGNTEAFF.

CDR3 in DNA: TGTGCCAGCAGCGTCGGACTAGCGGGAGGGCAGGAAGAGACCCAGTACTTC. Its translation is CASSVGLAGGQEETQYF. The chain combines TRBV9 with TRBJ2-5; TRBD2 aligns across 15 bases. This CDR3 is 17 amino acids long. V dropped 2 bases and J dropped 3; count of bases not matched to a gene: 5. CDR1 is SGDLS, CDR2 YYNGEE, per germline.

V usage is TRBV7-8 and J usage is TRBJ1-2; D remains unclear. Germline CDR1 is SGHVS and CDR2 is FQNEAQ. The CDR3 is 13 amino acids. V lost 0 bases and J lost 7, with 9 bases in between. The CDR3 DNA sequence: TGTGCCAGCAGCTTAGCGGGTACGGCTGGCTACACCTTC. It encodes CASSLAGTAGYTF.

This chain joins TRBV2 and TRBJ2-2; D is uncertain. Trimming removed 2 bases from V and 3 bases from J, with 10 bases in between. The CDR3 is made up of 15 amino acids. Germline CDR1 is SNHLY and CDR2 is FYNNEI. The CDR3 loop is CASSEKVADTGELFF. The CDR3 DNA is TGTGCCAGCAGTGAAAAGGTGGCCGACACCGGGGAGCTGTTTTTT.

V gene TRBV13 combines with J gene TRBJ1-3; D uncertain. The ends were cut back, 2 bases at V and 0 bases at J, with 5 bases in the middle. The V gene's germline CDR1 is PRHDT and CDR2 FYEKMQ (reference sequence). CDR3 length: 14 residues. CDR3 residues: CASSLRGSGNTIYF. CDR3 sequence (DNA): TGTGCCAGCAGCTTACGTGGCTCTGGAAACACCATATATTTT.

This sequence joins TRBV11-3 and TRBJ2-2, with 11 bases identical to TRBD1. CDR3 size: 15 residues. Germline V CDR1 and CDR2: SGHNT, YENEEA. J gave up 5 bases and V 4 bases, and 3 bases lay outside the gene matches. The CDR3 here is CASSSGQGATGELFF. The DNA for the CDR3 is TGTGCCAGCAGCTCCGGACAGGGGGCGACCGGGGAGCTGTTTTTT.